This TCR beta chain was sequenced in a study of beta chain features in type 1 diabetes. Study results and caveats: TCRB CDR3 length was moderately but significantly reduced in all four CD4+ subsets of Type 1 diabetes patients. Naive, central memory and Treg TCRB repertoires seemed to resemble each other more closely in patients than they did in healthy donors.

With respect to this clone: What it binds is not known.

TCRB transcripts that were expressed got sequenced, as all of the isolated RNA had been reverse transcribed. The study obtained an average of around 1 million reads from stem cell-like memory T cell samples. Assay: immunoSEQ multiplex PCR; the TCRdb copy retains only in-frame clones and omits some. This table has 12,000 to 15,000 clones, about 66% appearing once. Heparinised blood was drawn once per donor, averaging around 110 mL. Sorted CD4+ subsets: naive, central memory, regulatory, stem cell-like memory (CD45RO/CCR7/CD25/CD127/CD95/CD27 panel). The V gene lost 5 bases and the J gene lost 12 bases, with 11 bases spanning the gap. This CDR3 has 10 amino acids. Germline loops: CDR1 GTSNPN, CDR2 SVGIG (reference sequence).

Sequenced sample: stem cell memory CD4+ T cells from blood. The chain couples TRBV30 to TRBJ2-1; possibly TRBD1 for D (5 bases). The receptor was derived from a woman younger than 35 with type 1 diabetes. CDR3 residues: CAWGALTQFF. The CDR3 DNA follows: TGTGCCTGGGGGGCCCTGACGCAGTTCTTC.